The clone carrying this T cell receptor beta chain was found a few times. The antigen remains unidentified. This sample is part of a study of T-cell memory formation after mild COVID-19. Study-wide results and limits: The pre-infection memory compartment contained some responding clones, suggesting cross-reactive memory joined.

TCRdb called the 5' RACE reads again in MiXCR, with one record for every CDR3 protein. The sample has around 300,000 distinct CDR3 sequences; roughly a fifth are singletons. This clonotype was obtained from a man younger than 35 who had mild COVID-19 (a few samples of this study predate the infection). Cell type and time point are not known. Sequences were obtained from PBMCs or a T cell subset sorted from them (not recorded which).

The CDR3 loop is CASSQDPPDRYSGANVLTF. The CDR3 region has the DNA TGTGCCAGCAGCCAAGACCCTCCGGACAGATACTCTGGGGCCAACGTCCTGACTTTC. The chain couples TRBV4-2 to TRBJ2-6, with D possibly TRBD1 on 6 matching bases. V lost 0 bases to trimming and J lost 0 bases, with 15 bases between them. Germline V CDR1 and CDR2: LGHNA, YNFKEQ. The CDR3 is 19 amino acids.